A selection of T cell receptor beta chains follows, all from one sample in a study of cytomegalovirus exposure and HLA in healthy donors. Sequenced by immunoSEQ multiplex PCR; TCRdb stores in-frame clones only, minus some. The table has some 130,000 clones, about four fifths seen once. Source material: PBMCs. These receptors were obtained from a male donor in good health and CMV-seropositive. The CDR3 runs from the conserved cysteine through the conserved F or W. D genes are given only for firm matches. Size values are once, few and many counts, or a class for expanded clones, and some rows have none.

d_call j_call clone_size v_call cdr3_nt cdr3_aa
- TRBJ2-3 - TRBV4-2 TGTGCCAGCAGCCAAGAGAGGGATACGCAGTATTTT CASSQERDTQYF
TRBD2 TRBJ2-7 - TRBV30 TGTCCTGGCTGGAGGACTAGCGGGAGGGGATCCTACGAGCAGTACTTC CPGWRTSGRGSYEQYF
TRBD1 TRBJ2-7 - TRBV13 TGTGCCAGCAGCCCGAGGACAGGGTCGTACGAGCAGTACTTC CASSPRTGSYEQYF
TRBD1 TRBJ2-7 - TRBV19 TGTGCCAGTAGTAGGCAGGGGGCGGGAGAGCAGTACTTC CASSRQGAGEQYF
- TRBJ1-1 - TRBV4-3 TGCGCCAGCAGCCAAGATTTAGCCACTGAAGCTTTCTTT CASSQDLATEAFF
- TRBJ2-7 - TRBV7-9 TGTTCCAGCAGCTTAGTTACGGGATTGAGGTACGAGCAGTACTTC CSSSLVTGLRYEQYF
TRBD2 TRBJ2-7 - TRBV7-2 TGTGCCAGCAGTCGGCGGGAGAAAATGTACGAGCAGTACTTC CASSRREKMYEQYF
- TRBJ2-7 - TRBV5-1 TGCGCCAGCAGCTTGGACGCCAGGTCCTTCTACGAGCAGTACTTC CASSLDARSFYEQYF
- TRBJ2-1 - TRBV9 TGTGCCAGCAGCGGAAGCGGAACCTACAATGAGCAGTTCTTC CASSGSGTYNEQFF
TRBD1 TRBJ2-1 - TRBV10-3 TGTGCCATCAGTGACCGTGACAGGGCCGAACAACTGGATGAGCAGTTCTTC CAISDRDRAEQLDEQFF
TRBD1 TRBJ2-5 - TRBV7-2 TGTGCCAGCAGCTTATTACAGGGGACCTTGACCCAGTACTTC CASSLLQGTLTQYF
TRBD2 TRBJ2-1 - TRBV19 TGTGCCAGTAGTACGACTAGCGGGAGGGCTTCCTACAATGAGCAGTTCTTC CASSTTSGRASYNEQFF
TRBD2 TRBJ2-5 - TRBV2 TGTGCCATCGCGGGGGGATCGACTAGCGGGAGAATCCAAGAGACCCAGTACTTC CAIAGGSTSGRIQETQYF
TRBD1 TRBJ2-7 few TRBV28 TGTGCCAGCAGTTTCGGAGTACAGGGGAACGAGCAGTACTTC CASSFGVQGNEQYF
- TRBJ2-5 - TRBV25-1 TGTGCCAGCAGTCATGGCGGGATCCAAGAGACCCAGTACTTC CASSHGGIQETQYF
- TRBJ2-7 - TRBV29-1 TGCAGCGTCGGGACTTCCTACGAGCAGTACTTC CSVGTSYEQYF
- TRBJ2-7 - TRBV28 TGTGCCAGCAGTACGAAAAGACAGGTGATCTCCTACGAGCAGTACTTC CASSTKRQVISYEQYF
TRBD2 TRBJ2-1 - TRBV2 TGTGCCAGCAGTGTACTAGCGGGAAAGGGGGATGAGCAGTTCTTC CASSVLAGKGDEQFF
- TRBJ2-4 - TRBV6-6 TGTGCCAGCAGCTACGGGACACAGAAAAACATTCAGTACTTC CASSYGTQKNIQYF
TRBD2 TRBJ2-3 - TRBV6-4 TGTGCCAGCAGTAGAACTAGCGGGAGGGCCTCAGATACGCAGTATTTT CASSRTSGRASDTQYF
- TRBJ1-2 - TRBV5-1 TGCGCCAGCAGCTCCGGAGGAGGGGAGGGCTATGGCTACACCTTC CASSSGGGEGYGYTF
TRBD1 TRBJ1-5 once TRBV2 TGTGCCAGCAGCGACCGGGACAGTAATCAGCCCCAGCATTTT CASSDRDSNQPQHF
- TRBJ1-3 - TRBV6-5 TGTGCCAGCAGTAACACAGATTCTGGAAACACCATATATTTT CASSNTDSGNTIYF
- TRBJ2-1 - TRBV6-5 TGTGCCAGCAGTCCCAACGGGGGTATCAATGAGCAGTTCTTC CASSPNGGINEQFF
- TRBJ2-3 - TRBV4-2 TGTGCCAGCAGCCAATCTTCTCCTAGCACAGATACGCAGTATTTT CASSQSSPSTDTQYF
TRBD1 TRBJ2-2 - TRBV19 TGTGCCAGTCAGGACAGGGAGCCTGGGGACACCGGGGAGCTGTTTTTT CASQDREPGDTGELFF
- TRBJ2-2 - TRBV5-1 TGCGCCAGCAGCTTGGACTACAACACCGGGGAGCTGTTTTTT CASSLDYNTGELFF
TRBD1 TRBJ2-4 - TRBV6-5 TGTGCCAGCAGTTACCGGGACAGGGACTGGGGGAACAGTCAGTACTTC CASSYRDRDWGNSQYF
- TRBJ2-5 few TRBV7-8 TGTGCCAGCAGCTGGACTGGAGCGGAGACCCAGTACTTC CASSWTGAETQYF
- TRBJ2-3 - TRBV19 TGTGCCAGCGGACAGAACACAGATACGCAGTATTTT CASGQNTDTQYF
TRBD1 TRBJ2-7 - TRBV7-2 TGTGCCAGCAGCTTAGCAGGACAGGGGGACTACGAGCAGTACTTC CASSLAGQGDYEQYF
- TRBJ2-3 few TRBV9 TGTGCCAGCAGCGTAGGGGAGAGAGCTAGCACAGATACGCAGTATTTT CASSVGERASTDTQYF
TRBD1 TRBJ2-7 - TRBV10-1 TGCGCCAGCAGTGAGCGGTCAAGGTTAGGGACAGGCCCCTACGAGCAGTACTTC CASSERSRLGTGPYEQYF
- TRBJ1-1 - TRBV28 TGTGCCAGCAGTCCCGGGACTTTGAACACTGAAGCTTTCTTT CASSPGTLNTEAFF
TRBD1 TRBJ2-3 - TRBV18 TGTGCCAGCTCACCCGGACAGGGGGCAACAGATACGCAGTATTTT CASSPGQGATDTQYF
TRBD1 TRBJ1-4 - TRBV7-2 TGTGCCAGCAGCTTCGGACAGGGGGGGGAAAAACTGTTTTTT CASSFGQGGEKLFF
- TRBJ2-7 - TRBV28 TGTGCCAGCAGTTTTGGGTCTCCGACTATCTACGAGCAGTACTTC CASSFGSPTIYEQYF
- TRBJ1-1 few TRBV27 TGTGCCAGCAGTTCCTCAGGGATGAACACTGAAGCTTTCTTT CASSSSGMNTEAFF
- TRBJ2-2 - TRBV9 TGTGCCAGCAGCGTAGAATGGGGGCGGGCCGGGGAGCTGTTTTTT CASSVEWGRAGELFF
- TRBJ2-3 - TRBV4-2 TGTGCCAGCAGCCAGTCCTTGAGGGGCACAGATACGCAGTATTTT CASSQSLRGTDTQYF
TRBD1 TRBJ1-5 - TRBV6-1 TGTGCCAGCAGTGGACCGGGACAGGAAACGAAGGGTTATCAGCCCCAGCATTTT CASSGPGQETKGYQPQHF
TRBD2 TRBJ2-7 - TRBV4-3 TGCGCCAGCAGCCCTACCGGGAGGAACGAGCAGTACTTC CASSPTGRNEQYF
- TRBJ1-5 once TRBV2 TGTGCCAGCAGTGACCCCTCTGGGGTTGTGTGGGGTAACAGGGTTAACAATCAGCCCCAGCATTTT CASSDPSGVVWGNRVNNQPQHF
TRBD2 TRBJ2-7 - TRBV15 TGTGCCACCATGAGACTAGCGGGACCCTACGAGCAGTACTTC CATMRLAGPYEQYF
- TRBJ2-1 - TRBV20-1 TGCAGTGCTGAGACTAATGAGCAGTTCTTC CSAETNEQFF
TRBD2 TRBJ2-7 - TRBV6-6 TGTGCCAGCACCCATTCCGGGACTAAAGTAAACTACGAGCAGTACTTC CASTHSGTKVNYEQYF
TRBD1 TRBJ1-4 once TRBV15 TGTGCCACCAGCAGGTACAGGGGGGGTGAAAAACTGTTTTTT CATSRYRGGEKLFF
- TRBJ2-7 - TRBV28 TGTGCCAGCAACCTCCGGAGTGTAGTCCCCTACGAGCAGTACTTC CASNLRSVVPYEQYF
- TRBJ1-2 - TRBV4-3 TGCGCCAGCAGCCAGTCCAGGGGAAGGGGCTACACCTTC CASSQSRGRGYTF
TRBD1 TRBJ1-1 - TRBV19 TGTGCCAGTAGTTTTCAGCAGGGGGACACTGAAGCTTTCTTT CASSFQQGDTEAFF
TRBD2 TRBJ2-3 - TRBV27 TGTGCCAGCAGTACCCTAGCGGGAGGGCTCACAGATACGCAGTATTTT CASSTLAGGLTDTQYF
TRBD1 TRBJ1-2 - TRBV29-1 TGCAGCGTTGAAGATCTAGCAGGGGGCTATGGCTACACCTTC CSVEDLAGGYGYTF
- TRBJ1-4 - TRBV7-2 TGTGCCAGCAGCTTCTTGGGGATGGAGGGGGAAAAACTGTTTTTT CASSFLGMEGEKLFF
- TRBJ2-1 - TRBV7-7 TGTGCTAGCAGCTCCACCCGGGGAGAAAGGAACAATGAGCAGTTCTTC CASSSTRGERNNEQFF